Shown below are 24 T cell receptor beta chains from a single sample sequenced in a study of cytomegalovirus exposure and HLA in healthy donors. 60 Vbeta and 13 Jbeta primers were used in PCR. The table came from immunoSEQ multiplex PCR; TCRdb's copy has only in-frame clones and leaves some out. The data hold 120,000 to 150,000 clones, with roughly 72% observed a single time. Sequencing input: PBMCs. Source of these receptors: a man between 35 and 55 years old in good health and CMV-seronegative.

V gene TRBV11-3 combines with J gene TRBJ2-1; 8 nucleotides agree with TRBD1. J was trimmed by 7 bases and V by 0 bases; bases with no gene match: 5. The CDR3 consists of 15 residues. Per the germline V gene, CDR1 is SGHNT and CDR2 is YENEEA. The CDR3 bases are TGTGCCAGCAGCTTAGAGGGACAGGAGGCAAATGAGCAGTTCTTC. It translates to CASSLEGQEANEQFF.

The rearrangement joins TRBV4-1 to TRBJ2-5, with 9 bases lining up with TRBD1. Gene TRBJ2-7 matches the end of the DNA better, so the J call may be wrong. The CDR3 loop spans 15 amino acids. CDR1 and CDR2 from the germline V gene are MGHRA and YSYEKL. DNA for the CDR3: TGCGCCAGCAGCTCCAGGACAGGGGCCTCCTACGAGCAGTACTTC. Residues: CASSSRTGASYEQYF.

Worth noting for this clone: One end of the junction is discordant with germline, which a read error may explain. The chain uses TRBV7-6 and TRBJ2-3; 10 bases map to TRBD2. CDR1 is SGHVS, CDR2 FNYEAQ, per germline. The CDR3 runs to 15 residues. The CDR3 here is CASTARAGGPDAQYF. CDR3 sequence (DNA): TGTGCCAGCACTGCCCGAGCGGGAGGGCCAGATGCGCAGTATTTT.

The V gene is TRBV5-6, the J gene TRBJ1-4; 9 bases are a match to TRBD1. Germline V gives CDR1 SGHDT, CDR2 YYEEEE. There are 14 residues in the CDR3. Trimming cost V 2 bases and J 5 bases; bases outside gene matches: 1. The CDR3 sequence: CASSFGTGNEKLFF. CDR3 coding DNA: TGTGCCAGCAGCTTCGGGACAGGGAATGAAAAACTGTTTTTT.

The CDR3 protein is CASSATGVDGYTF. CDR3 in DNA: TGTGCCAGCAGCGCGACAGGGGTTGATGGCTACACCTTC. This chain uses TRBV6-1 with TRBJ1-2; 8 bases are a match to TRBD1. The CDR3 has 13 amino acids. V lost 6 bases, J lost 6 bases, and 6 bases stayed unmatched. Germline V gives CDR1 MNHNS, CDR2 SASEGT.

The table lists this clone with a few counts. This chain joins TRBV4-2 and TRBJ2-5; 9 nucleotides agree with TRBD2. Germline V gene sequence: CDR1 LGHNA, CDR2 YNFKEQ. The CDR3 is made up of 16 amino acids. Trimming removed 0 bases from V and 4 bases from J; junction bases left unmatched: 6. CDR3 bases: TGTGCCAGCAGCCAAGAAGCAGCGGGGGGCGCAGAGACCCAGTACTTC. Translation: CASSQEAAGGAETQYF.

The CDR3 region is CASSRLAGGGNEQFF. The CDR3 DNA sequence: TGTGCCAGCAGCCGACTAGCGGGGGGTGGAAATGAGCAGTTCTTC. The chain carries TRBV2 and TRBJ2-1; 13 bases match TRBD2. CDR1 is SNHLY and CDR2 is FYNNEI in the germline V gene. The V gene end was trimmed by 6 bases and the J gene end by 7 bases; junction bases not matched to a gene: 6. CDR3 length equals 15 residues. Based on the CDR3 plus reference TRBV2 and TRBJ2-1, the full variable domain is EPEVTQTPSHQVTQMGQEVILRCVPISNHLYFYWYRQILGQKVEFLVSFYNNEISEKSEIFDDQFSVERPDGSNFTLKIRSTKLEDSAMYFCASSRLAGGGNEQFFGPGTRLTVL.

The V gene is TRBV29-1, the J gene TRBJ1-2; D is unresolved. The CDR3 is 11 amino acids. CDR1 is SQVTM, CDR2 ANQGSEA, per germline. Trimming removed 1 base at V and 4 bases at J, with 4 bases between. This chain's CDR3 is CSVEAIYGYTF. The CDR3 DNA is TGCAGCGTTGAAGCCATCTATGGCTACACCTTC. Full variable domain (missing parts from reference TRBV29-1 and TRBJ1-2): SAVISQKPSRDICQRGTSLTIQCQVDSQVTMMFWYRQQPGQSLTLIATANQGSEATYESGFVIDKFPISRPNLTFSTLTVSNMSPEDSSIYLCSVEAIYGYTFGSGTRLTVV.

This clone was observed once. The chain's CDR3 is CASSSGQLNQPQHF. CDR3 DNA: TGTGCCAGCAGTTCAGGACAGCTCAATCAGCCCCAGCATTTT. The chain joins TRBV28 to TRBJ1-5; TRBD1 is a possible D gene (6 bases). Trimming took off 4 bases at V and 3 bases at J, with 10 bases between the two ends. CDR1 MDHEN and CDR2 SYDVKM come from the germline V gene. This CDR3 has 14 residues.

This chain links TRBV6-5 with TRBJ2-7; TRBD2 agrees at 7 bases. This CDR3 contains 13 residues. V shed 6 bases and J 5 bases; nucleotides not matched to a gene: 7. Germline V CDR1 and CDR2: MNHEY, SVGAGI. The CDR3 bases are TGTGCCAGCAGATCCCTGGGGGGGAACGAGCAGTACTTC. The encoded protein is CASRSLGGNEQYF.

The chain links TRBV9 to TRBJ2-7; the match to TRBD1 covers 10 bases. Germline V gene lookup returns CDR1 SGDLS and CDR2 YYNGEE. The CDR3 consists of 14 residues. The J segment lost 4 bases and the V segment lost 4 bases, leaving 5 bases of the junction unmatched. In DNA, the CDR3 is TGTGCCAGCAGCCAGGGGGACAGGGGTTACGAGCAGTACTTC. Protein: CASSQGDRGYEQYF.

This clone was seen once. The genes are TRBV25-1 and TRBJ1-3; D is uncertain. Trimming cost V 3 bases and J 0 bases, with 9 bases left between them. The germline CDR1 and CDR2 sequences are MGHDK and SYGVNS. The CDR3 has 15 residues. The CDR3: CASSDQARSGNTIYF. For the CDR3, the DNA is TGTGCCAGCAGTGACCAGGCGCGCTCTGGAAACACCATATATTTT.

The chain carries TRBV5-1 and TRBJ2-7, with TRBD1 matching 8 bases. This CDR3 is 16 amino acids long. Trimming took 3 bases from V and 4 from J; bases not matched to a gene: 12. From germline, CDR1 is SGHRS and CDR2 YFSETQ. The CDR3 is CASSSGQGRGWYEQYF. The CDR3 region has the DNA TGCGCCAGCAGCTCCGGACAGGGCCGGGGGTGGTACGAGCAGTACTTC.

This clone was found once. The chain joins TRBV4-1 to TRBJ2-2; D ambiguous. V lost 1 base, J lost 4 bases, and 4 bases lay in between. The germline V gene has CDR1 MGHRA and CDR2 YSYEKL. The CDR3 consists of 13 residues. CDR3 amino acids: CASSQAGTGELFF. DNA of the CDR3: TGCGCCAGCAGCCAAGCGGGCACCGGGGAGCTGTTTTTT.

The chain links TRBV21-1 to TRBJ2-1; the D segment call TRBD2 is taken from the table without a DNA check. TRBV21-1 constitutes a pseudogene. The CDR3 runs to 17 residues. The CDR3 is CASLVRLVTSSYNEQFF. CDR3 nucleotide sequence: TGTGCCAGCCTAGTAAGACTAGTGACCAGCTCCTACAATGAGCAGTTCTTC.

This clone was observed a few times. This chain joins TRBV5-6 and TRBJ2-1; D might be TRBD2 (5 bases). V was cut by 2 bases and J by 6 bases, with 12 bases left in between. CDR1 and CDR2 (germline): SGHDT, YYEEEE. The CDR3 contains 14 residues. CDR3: CASSLLGMGNEQFF. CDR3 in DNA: TGTGCCAGCAGCTTACTAGGCATGGGCAATGAGCAGTTCTTC.

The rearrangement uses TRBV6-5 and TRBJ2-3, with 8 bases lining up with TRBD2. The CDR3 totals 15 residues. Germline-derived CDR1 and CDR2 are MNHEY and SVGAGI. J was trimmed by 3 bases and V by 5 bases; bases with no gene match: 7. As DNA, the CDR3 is TGTGCCAGCAGTGCCGGCGCGGGAGGTACAGATACGCAGTATTTT. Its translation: CASSAGAGGTDTQYF.

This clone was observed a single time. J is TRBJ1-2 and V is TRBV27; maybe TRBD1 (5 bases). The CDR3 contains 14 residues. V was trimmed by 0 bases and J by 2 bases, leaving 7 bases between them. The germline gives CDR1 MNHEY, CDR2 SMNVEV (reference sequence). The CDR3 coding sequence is TGTGCCAGCAGTTTATCCGGGGGGAACTATGGCTACACCTTC. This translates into CASSLSGGNYGYTF.

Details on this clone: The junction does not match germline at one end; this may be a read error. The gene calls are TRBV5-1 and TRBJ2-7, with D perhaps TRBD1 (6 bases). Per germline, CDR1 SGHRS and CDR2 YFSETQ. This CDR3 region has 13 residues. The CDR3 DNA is TGCGCCAGCCGGACGGAAGGGACATTCGAGCAGTGCTTC. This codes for CASRTEGTFEQCF.

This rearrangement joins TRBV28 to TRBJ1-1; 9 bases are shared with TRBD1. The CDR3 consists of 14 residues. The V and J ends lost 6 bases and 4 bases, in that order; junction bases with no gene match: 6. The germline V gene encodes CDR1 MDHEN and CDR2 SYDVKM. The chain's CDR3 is CASSTGGDITEAFF. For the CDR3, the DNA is TGTGCCAGCAGCACAGGGGGCGACATCACTGAAGCTTTCTTT.

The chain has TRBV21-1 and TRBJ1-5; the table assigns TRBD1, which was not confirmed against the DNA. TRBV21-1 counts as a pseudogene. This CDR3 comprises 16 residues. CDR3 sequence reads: CASSTMTGNSNQPQHF. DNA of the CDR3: TGTGCCAGCAGCACGATGACAGGGAATAGCAATCAGCCCCAGCATTTT.

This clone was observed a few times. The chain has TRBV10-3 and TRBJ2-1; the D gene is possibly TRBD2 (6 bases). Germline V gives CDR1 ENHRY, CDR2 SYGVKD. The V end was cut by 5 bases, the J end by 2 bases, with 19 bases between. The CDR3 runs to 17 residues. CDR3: CAISSLRDFQTYNEQFF. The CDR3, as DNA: TGTGCCATCAGTTCTCTCCGGGACTTCCAAACCTACAATGAGCAGTTCTTC.

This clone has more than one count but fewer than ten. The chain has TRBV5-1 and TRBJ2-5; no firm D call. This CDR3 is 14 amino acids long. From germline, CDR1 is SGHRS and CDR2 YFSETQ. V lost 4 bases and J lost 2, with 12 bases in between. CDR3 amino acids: CASSPLDPQETQYF. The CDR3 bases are TGCGCCAGCAGCCCTCTAGATCCGCAAGAGACCCAGTACTTC.

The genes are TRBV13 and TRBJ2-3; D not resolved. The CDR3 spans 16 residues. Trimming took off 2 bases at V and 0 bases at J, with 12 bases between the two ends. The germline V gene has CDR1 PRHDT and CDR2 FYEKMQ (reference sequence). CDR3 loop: CASSLRVQLSTDTQYF. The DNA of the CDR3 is TGTGCCAGCAGCTTACGGGTCCAGCTTAGCACAGATACGCAGTATTTT.